The source of this TCR beta chain is a study of T cells in tumors after PD-1 blockade. Study-wide background: Some patients also took daily vismodegib 150 mg during anti-PD-1 treatment. Mean per tumor sample: 25,000 or so templates (about 550-100,000), more than 5,000 unique clonotypes. Findings and limits, study-wide: After therapy, most expanded exhausted CD8+ clones were absent pre-treatment, suggesting clonal replacement.

Site-matched primary tumor biopsies were taken before and after PD-1 blockade. Generated by immunoSEQ multiplex PCR, the TCRdb table keeps only in-frame clones and is missing some. Of around 12,000 clones in the sample, 60% to 70% were seen once. Trimming took off 1 base at V and 7 bases at J, with 10 bases between the two ends. From germline, CDR1 is GTSNPN and CDR2 SVGIG (reference sequence). The CDR3 contains 13 residues. On this clone itself: As yet, its antigen is unknown.

This receptor was obtained from a human donor with basal cell carcinoma. The input for sequencing was tumor tissue, taken before anti-PD-1 treatment. The V gene is TRBV30, the J gene TRBJ2-2; D not resolved. CDR3: CAWSGLANGELFF. The CDR3 DNA follows: TGTGCCTGGAGTGGTTTGGCCAACGGGGAGCTGTTTTTT.